This TCR beta chain was identified in a study of blood T cell repertoires in COVID-19. Study-level background: Sources were T cells, B-cell-depleted T cells, or PBMCs; the material itself was cDNA or gDNA.

Per the authors' pipeline: Using reference gene primer amplification, nucleated cell counts were estimated. Generated by immunoSEQ multiplex PCR, the TCRdb table keeps only in-frame clones and is missing some. V and J calls and clone size are given by that table; D and trimming were obtained from the DNA. The profile shows over 150,000 clones, 65% to 85% of them singletons. Enrolment of Seattle patients took place during active infection, and they were followed longitudinally. Germline-derived CDR1 and CDR2 are SQVTM and ANQGSEA. The CDR3 spans 11 residues. Germline trimming cut 8 bases from V and 8 bases from J; bases unmatched to any gene: 6.

The genes are TRBV29-1 and TRBJ2-1, with TRBD1 matching over 7 bases. This TCR came from a woman aged 40 to 50 with COVID-19, enrolled during active disease. The sequenced material came from peripheral blood. The CDR3 nucleotides read TGCAGCACCAAGGGGGCCGATGAGCAGTTCTTC. Translating it yields CSTKGADEQFF.